The 2 T cell receptor beta chains below all came from one sample that was sequenced in a study of blood T cell repertoires in COVID-19. Produced via immunoSEQ multiplex PCR; TCRdb's table is partial and in-frame only. The profile shows under 400,000 clones, 85% to 90% of them singletons. The sequenced material came from PBMCs or T cells enriched from blood (not recorded which). The receptor set was obtained from a woman aged 30 to 39 who had been exposed to COVID-19.

This chain joins TRBV9 and TRBJ1-2; D is undetermined. The CDR3 runs 13 residues. V was trimmed by 1 base and J by 2 bases, leaving 6 bases between them. Looked up from germline, CDR1 is SGDLS and CDR2 is YYNGEE. The CDR3 coding sequence is TGTGCCAGCAGCGTATCCAGGAACTATGGCTACACCTTC. Translating it yields CASSVSRNYGYTF.

The V call is TRBV15, the J call TRBJ1-5; 9 bases are a match to TRBD1. CDR3 length equals 15 residues. Losses at the gene ends were 7 bases for V and 4 bases for J; bases not matched to a gene: 8. The germline CDR1 and CDR2 sequences are LNHNV and YYDKDF (reference sequence). DNA for the CDR3: TGTGCCACCAACGGGGACAGGGTCCAAAATCAGCCCCAGCATTTT. It yields the protein CATNGDRVQNQPQHF.